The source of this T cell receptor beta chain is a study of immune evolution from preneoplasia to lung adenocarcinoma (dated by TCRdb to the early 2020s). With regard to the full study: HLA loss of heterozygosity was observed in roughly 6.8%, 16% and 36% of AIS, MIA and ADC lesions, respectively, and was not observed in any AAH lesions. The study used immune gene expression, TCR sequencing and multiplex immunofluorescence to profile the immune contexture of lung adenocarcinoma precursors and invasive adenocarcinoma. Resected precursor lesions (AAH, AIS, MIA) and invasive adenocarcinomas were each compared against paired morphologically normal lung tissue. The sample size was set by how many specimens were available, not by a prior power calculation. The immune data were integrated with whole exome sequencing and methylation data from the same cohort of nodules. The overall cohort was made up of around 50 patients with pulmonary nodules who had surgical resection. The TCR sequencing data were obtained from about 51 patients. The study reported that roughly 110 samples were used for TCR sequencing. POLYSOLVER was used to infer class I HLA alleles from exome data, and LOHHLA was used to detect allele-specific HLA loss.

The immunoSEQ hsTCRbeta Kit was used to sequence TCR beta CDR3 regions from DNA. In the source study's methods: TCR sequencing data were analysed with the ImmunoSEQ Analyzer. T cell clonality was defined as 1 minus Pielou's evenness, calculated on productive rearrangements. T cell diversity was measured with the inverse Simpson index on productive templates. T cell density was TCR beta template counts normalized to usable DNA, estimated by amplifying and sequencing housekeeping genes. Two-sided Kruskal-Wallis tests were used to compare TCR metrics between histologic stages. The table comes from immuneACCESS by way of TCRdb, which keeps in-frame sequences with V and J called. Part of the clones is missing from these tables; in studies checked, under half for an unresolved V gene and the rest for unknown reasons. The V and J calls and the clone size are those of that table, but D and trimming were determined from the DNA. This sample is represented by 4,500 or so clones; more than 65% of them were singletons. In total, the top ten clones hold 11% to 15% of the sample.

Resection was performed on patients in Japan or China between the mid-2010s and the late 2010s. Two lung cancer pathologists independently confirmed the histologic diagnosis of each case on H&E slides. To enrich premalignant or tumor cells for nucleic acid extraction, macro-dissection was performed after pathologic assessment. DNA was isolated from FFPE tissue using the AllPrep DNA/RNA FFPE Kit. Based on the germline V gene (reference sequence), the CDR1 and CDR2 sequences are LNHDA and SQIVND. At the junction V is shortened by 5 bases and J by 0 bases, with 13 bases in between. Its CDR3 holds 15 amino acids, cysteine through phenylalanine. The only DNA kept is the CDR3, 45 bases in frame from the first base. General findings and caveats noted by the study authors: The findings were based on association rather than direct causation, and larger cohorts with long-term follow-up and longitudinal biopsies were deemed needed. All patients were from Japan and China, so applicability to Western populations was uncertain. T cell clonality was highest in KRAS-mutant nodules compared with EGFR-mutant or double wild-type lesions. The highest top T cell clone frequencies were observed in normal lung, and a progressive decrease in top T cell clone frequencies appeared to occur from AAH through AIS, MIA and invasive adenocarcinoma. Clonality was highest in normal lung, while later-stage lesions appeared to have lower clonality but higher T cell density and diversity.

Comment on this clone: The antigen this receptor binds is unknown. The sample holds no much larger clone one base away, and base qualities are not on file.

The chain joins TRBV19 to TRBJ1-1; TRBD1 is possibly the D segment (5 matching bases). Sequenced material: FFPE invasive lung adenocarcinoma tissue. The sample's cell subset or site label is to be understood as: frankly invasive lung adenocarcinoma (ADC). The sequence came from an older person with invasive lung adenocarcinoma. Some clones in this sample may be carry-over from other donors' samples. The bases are TGTGCCAGTAGTCACGGGACGGCCTTGAACACTGAAGCTTTCTTT. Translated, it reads CASSHGTALNTEAFF.